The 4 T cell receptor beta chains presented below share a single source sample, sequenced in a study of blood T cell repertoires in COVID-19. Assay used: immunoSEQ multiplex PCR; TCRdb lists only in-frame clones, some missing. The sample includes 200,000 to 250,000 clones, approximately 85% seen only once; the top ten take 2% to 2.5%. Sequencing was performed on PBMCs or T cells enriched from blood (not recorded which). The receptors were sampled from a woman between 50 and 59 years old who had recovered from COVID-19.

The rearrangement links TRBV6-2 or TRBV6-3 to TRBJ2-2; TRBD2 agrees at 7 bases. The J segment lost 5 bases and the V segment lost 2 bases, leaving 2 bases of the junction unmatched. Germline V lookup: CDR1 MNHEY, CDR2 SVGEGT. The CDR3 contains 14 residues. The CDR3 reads CASSYAGATGELFF. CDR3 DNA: TGTGCCAGCAGTTACGCGGGAGCAACCGGGGAGCTGTTTTTT.

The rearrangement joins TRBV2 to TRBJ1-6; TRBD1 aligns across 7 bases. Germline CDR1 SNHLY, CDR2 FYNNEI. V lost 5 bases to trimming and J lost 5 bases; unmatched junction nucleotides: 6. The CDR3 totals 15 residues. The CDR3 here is CASSKTGRHNSPLHF. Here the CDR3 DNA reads TGTGCCAGCAGTAAGACAGGGCGACATAATTCACCCCTCCACTTT.

As DNA, the CDR3 is TGTGCCAGCAGCCAGGGCTGGGGACTAGCGGGAGTTCGACCCTACGAGCAGTACTTC. The encoded protein is CASSQGWGLAGVRPYEQYF. The chain links TRBV3-1 (or the pseudogene TRBV3-2) to TRBJ2-7; the match to TRBD2 covers 14 bases. V gave up 3 bases and J gave up 2 bases; unmatched junction bases: 12. CDR1 is LGHDT and CDR2 is YNNKEL in the germline V gene (reference sequence). CDR3 length equals 19 residues.

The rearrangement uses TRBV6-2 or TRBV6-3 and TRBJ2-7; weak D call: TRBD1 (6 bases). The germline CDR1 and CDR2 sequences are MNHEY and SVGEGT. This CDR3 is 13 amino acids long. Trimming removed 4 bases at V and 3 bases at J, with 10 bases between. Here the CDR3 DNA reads TGTGCCAGCAGTTTACGGGGACACTACGAGCAGTACTTC. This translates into CASSLRGHYEQYF.